Listed below are T cell receptor beta chains from one sample, sequenced in a study of cytomegalovirus exposure and HLA in healthy donors. The table came from immunoSEQ multiplex PCR; TCRdb's copy has only in-frame clones and leaves some out. The sample has more than 70,000 clones, almost 97% seen once. Specimen: PBMCs. The receptor set was obtained from a man between 18 and 35 years old in good health and CMV-seropositive. Both conserved end residues are part of each CDR3. The D gene is left open where the match is weak. Size tells how often a clone was seen (once, few, many) or the class of an expanded clone, and some rows leave it out.

v_gene: TRBV5-1
abundance: -
j_gene: TRBJ2-7
d_gene: -
CDR3aa: CASSAASVYEQYF
CDR3nt: TGCGCCAGCAGCGCAGCTAGCGTCTACGAGCAGTACTTC

v_gene: TRBV7-6
abundance: -
j_gene: TRBJ2-5
d_gene: TRBD1
CDR3aa: CASSLARSGQEQTQYF
CDR3nt: TGTGCCAGCAGCTTAGCTCGGTCGGGACAGGAGCAGACCCAGTACTTC

v_gene: TRBV19
abundance: -
j_gene: TRBJ2-1
d_gene: TRBD2
CDR3aa: CASSILQREINEQFF
CDR3nt: TGTGCCAGTAGTATCCTCCAGCGGGAGATCAATGAGCAGTTCTTC

v_gene: TRBV9
abundance: -
j_gene: TRBJ2-2
d_gene: TRBD1
CDR3aa: CASSVTRGPGELFF
CDR3nt: TGTGCCAGCAGCGTCACTAGGGGGCCCGGGGAGCTGTTTTTT

v_gene: TRBV19
abundance: -
j_gene: TRBJ1-4
d_gene: -
CDR3aa: CASSIQTTNEKLFF
CDR3nt: TGTGCCAGTAGTATCCAGACAACTAATGAAAAACTGTTTTTT

v_gene: TRBV11-3
abundance: -
j_gene: TRBJ2-5
d_gene: TRBD2
CDR3aa: CASSLGLAGEETQYF
CDR3nt: TGTGCCAGCAGCCTAGGACTAGCGGGAGAAGAGACCCAGTACTTC

v_gene: TRBV29-1
abundance: -
j_gene: TRBJ2-3
d_gene: TRBD2
CDR3aa: CSVDGTSGSPTDTQYF
CDR3nt: TGCAGCGTTGACGGGACTAGCGGGAGTCCCACAGATACGCAGTATTTT

v_gene: TRBV7-6
abundance: once
j_gene: TRBJ2-5
d_gene: TRBD1
CDR3aa: CASSSGTVQETQYF
CDR3nt: TGTGCCAGCAGCTCCGGGACAGTACAAGAGACCCAGTACTTC

v_gene: TRBV7-9
abundance: -
j_gene: TRBJ2-4
d_gene: TRBD1
CDR3aa: CASSSGQGALAKNIQYF
CDR3nt: TGTGCCAGCAGCTCGGGACAGGGGGCCCTAGCCAAAAACATTCAGTACTTC

v_gene: TRBV7-2
abundance: -
j_gene: TRBJ1-2
d_gene: TRBD1
CDR3aa: CASSGGTGRIYGYTF
CDR3nt: TGTGCCAGCAGCGGCGGGACAGGGCGGATCTATGGCTACACCTTC

v_gene: TRBV28
abundance: -
j_gene: TRBJ2-7
d_gene: -
CDR3aa: CASSSSYEQYF
CDR3nt: TGTGCCAGCAGTTCTTCCTACGAGCAGTACTTC

v_gene: TRBV27
abundance: -
j_gene: TRBJ1-1
d_gene: TRBD1
CDR3aa: CASSSPTGWNTEAFF
CDR3nt: TGTGCCAGCAGTTCGCCGACAGGGTGGAACACTGAAGCTTTCTTT

v_gene: TRBV5-1
abundance: -
j_gene: TRBJ2-5
d_gene: TRBD2
CDR3aa: CASSLGGTRSERETQYF
CDR3nt: TGCGCCAGCAGCTTGGGGGGGACTAGATCAGAACGGGAGACCCAGTACTTC

v_gene: TRBV5-1
abundance: -
j_gene: TRBJ1-2
d_gene: -
CDR3aa: CASSLATNYGYTF
CDR3nt: TGCGCCAGCAGCTTGGCCACTAACTATGGCTACACCTTC

v_gene: TRBV29-1
abundance: -
j_gene: TRBJ1-2
d_gene: TRBD1
CDR3aa: CSVDRTGLYGYTF
CDR3nt: TGCAGCGTAGACCGGACAGGGCTCTATGGCTACACCTTC

v_gene: TRBV28
abundance: -
j_gene: TRBJ2-7
d_gene: -
CDR3aa: CASRASASYEQYF
CDR3nt: TGTGCCAGTAGGGCTAGCGCCTCCTACGAGCAGTACTTC

v_gene: TRBV6-1
abundance: -
j_gene: TRBJ1-2
d_gene: -
CDR3aa: CASSEGGFNYGYTF
CDR3nt: TGTGCCAGCAGTGAAGGAGGGTTTAACTATGGCTACACCTTC

v_gene: TRBV6-4
abundance: -
j_gene: TRBJ1-2
d_gene: -
CDR3aa: CASSDTGGRGYTF
CDR3nt: TGTGCCAGCAGTGACACCGGGGGTCGTGGCTACACCTTC

v_gene: TRBV11-1
abundance: -
j_gene: TRBJ2-1
d_gene: -
CDR3aa: CASNPKGRYNEQFF
CDR3nt: TGTGCCAGCAATCCTAAGGGGAGGTACAATGAGCAGTTCTTC

v_gene: TRBV11-1
abundance: -
j_gene: TRBJ1-2
d_gene: TRBD1
CDR3aa: CASSRDRDGLYGYTF
CDR3nt: TGTGCCAGCAGCAGGGACAGGGACGGTCTCTATGGCTACACCTTC

v_gene: TRBV30
abundance: -
j_gene: TRBJ1-3
d_gene: TRBD1
CDR3aa: CAWRWDSNSGNTIYF
CDR3nt: TGTGCCTGGAGGTGGGACAGCAACTCTGGAAACACCATATATTTT

v_gene: TRBV5-1
abundance: -
j_gene: TRBJ1-1
d_gene: -
CDR3aa: CASSLPVGGTNTEAFF
CDR3nt: TGCGCCAGCAGCCTCCCGGTAGGGGGAACGAACACTGAAGCTTTCTTT

v_gene: TRBV5-5
abundance: -
j_gene: TRBJ1-1
d_gene: TRBD1
CDR3aa: CASSLGDRMNTEAFF
CDR3nt: TGTGCCAGCAGCTTGGGGGACAGAATGAACACTGAAGCTTTCTTT

v_gene: TRBV4-1
abundance: -
j_gene: TRBJ2-5
d_gene: -
CDR3aa: CASSQDWAGTQETQYF
CDR3nt: TGCGCCAGCAGCCAAGATTGGGCGGGCACCCAAGAGACCCAGTACTTC

v_gene: TRBV7-8
abundance: -
j_gene: TRBJ1-4
d_gene: TRBD1
CDR3aa: CASSPRATGGEKLFF
CDR3nt: TGTGCCAGCAGCCCCCGAGCGACAGGGGGTGAAAAACTGTTTTTT